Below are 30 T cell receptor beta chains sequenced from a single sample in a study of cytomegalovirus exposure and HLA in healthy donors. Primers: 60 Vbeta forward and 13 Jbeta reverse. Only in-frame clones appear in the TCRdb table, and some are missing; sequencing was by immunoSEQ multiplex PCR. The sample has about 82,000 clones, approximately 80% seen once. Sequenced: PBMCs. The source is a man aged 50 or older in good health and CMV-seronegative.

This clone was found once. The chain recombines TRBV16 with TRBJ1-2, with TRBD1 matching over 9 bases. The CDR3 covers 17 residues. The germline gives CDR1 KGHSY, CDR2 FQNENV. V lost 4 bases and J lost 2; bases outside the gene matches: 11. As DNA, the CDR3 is TGTGCCAGCAGCCTTAACCCCGGGACAGGGACCAACTATGGCTACACCTTC. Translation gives CASSLNPGTGTNYGYTF. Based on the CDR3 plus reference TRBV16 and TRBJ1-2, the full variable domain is GEEVAQTPKHLVRGEGQKAKLYCAPIKGHSYVFWYQQVLKNEFKFLISFQNENVFDETGMPKERFSAKCLPNSPCSLEIQATKLEDSAVYFCASSLNPGTGTNYGYTFGSGTRLTVV.

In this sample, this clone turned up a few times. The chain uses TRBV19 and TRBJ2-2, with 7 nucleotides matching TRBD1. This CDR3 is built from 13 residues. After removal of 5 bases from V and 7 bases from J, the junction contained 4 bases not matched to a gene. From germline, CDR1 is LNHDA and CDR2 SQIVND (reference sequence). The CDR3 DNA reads TGTGCCAGTAGTCCTAGGGGGCGCGGGGAGCTGTTTTTT. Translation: CASSPRGRGELFF.

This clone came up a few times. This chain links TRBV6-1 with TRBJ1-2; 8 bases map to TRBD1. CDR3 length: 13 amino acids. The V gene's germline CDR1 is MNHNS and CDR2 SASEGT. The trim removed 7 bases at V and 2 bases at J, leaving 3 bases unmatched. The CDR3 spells CASNQGANYGYTF. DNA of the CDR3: TGTGCCAGCAATCAGGGGGCCAACTATGGCTACACCTTC.

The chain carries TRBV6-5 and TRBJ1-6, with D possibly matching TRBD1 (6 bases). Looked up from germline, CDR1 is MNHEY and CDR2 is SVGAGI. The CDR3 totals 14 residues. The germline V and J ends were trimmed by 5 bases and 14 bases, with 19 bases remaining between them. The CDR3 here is CASSEQGGLGSLHF. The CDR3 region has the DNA TGTGCCAGCAGTGAACAGGGCGGGCTCGGGTCCCTCCACTTT.

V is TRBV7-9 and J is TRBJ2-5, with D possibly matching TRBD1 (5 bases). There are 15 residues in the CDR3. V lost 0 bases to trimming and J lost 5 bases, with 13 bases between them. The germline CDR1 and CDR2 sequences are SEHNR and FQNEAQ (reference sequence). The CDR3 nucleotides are TGTGCCAGCAGCTTAGCGCGACAGTTAGGTGAGACCCAGTACTTC. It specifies CASSLARQLGETQYF.

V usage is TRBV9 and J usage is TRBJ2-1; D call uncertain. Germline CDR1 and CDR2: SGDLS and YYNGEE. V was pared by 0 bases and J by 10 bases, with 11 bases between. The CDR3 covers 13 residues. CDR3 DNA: TGTGCCAGCAGCGTAGGAGGAACGGAGGAGCAGTTCTTC. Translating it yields CASSVGGTEEQFF.

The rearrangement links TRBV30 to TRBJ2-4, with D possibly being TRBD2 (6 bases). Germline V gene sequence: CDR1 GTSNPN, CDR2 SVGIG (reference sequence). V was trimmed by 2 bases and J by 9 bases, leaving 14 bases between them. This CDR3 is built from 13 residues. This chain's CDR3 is CAWSWRGSAIQYF. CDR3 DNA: TGTGCCTGGAGTTGGAGGGGTTCGGCCATTCAGTACTTC.

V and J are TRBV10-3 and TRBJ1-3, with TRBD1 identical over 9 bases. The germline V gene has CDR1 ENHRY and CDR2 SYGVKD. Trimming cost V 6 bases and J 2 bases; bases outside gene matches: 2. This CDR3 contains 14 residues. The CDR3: CAIRGDRAGNTIYF. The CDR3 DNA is TGTGCCATCAGAGGGGACAGGGCTGGAAACACCATATATTTT.

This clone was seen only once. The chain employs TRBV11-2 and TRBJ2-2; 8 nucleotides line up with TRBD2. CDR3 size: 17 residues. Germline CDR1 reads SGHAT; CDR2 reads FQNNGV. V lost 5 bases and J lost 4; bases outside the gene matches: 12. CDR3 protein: CASSRTFSGVSTGELFF. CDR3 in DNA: TGTGCCAGCAGCAGAACCTTTAGCGGGGTTAGCACCGGGGAGCTGTTTTTT.

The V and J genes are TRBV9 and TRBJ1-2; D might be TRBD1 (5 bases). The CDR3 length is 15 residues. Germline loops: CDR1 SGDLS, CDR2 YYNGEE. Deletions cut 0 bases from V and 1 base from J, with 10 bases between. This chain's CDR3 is CASSVEGRGNYGYTF. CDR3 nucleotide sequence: TGTGCCAGCAGCGTAGAAGGGAGGGGTAACTATGGCTACACCTTC.

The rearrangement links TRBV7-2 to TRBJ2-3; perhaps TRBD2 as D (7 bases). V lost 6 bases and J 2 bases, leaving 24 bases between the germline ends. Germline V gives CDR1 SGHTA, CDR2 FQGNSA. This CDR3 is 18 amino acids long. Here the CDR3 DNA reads TGTGCCAGCAGTCGAGGGGGGGTCGGCGCTACAATCACAGATACGCAGTATTTT. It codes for CASSRGGVGATITDTQYF.

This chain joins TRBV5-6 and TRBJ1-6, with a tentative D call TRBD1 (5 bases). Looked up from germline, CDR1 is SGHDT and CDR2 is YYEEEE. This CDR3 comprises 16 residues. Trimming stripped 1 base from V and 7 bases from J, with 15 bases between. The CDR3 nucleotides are TGTGCCAGCAGCTTGCACGGCGGGGGAGGGAATTCACCCCTCCACTTT. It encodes CASSLHGGGGNSPLHF.

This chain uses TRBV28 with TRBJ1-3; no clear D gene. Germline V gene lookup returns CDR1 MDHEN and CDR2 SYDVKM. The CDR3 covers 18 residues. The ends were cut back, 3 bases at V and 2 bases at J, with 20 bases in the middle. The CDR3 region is CASSFRVGSNEAGNTIYF. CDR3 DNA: TGTGCCAGCAGTTTTAGAGTCGGGTCCAACGAAGCTGGAAACACCATATATTTT.

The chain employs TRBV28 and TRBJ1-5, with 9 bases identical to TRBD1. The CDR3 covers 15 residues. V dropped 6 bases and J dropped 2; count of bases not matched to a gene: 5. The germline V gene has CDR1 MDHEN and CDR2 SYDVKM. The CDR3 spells CASRQGAGGNQPQHF. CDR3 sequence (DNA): TGTGCCAGCAGACAGGGGGCGGGAGGCAATCAGCCCCAGCATTTT.

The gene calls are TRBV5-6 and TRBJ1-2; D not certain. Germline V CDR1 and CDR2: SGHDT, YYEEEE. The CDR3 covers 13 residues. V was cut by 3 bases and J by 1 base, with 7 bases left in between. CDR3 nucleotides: TGTGCCAGCAGCTCTGGCCTTAACTATGGCTACACCTTC. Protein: CASSSGLNYGYTF.

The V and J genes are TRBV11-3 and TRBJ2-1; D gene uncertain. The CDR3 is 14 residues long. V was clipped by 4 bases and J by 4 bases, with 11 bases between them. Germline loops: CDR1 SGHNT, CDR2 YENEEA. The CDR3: CASSSLDKYNEQFF. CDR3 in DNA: TGTGCCAGCAGCTCCCTCGACAAGTACAATGAGCAGTTCTTC.

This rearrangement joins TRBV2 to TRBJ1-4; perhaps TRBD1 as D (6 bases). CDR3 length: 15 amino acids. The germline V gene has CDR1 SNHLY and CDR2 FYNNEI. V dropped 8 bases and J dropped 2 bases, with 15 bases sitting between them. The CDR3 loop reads CASGPTGLTNEKLFF. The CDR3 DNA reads TGTGCCAGCGGCCCAACAGGGTTGACTAATGAAAAACTGTTTTTT.

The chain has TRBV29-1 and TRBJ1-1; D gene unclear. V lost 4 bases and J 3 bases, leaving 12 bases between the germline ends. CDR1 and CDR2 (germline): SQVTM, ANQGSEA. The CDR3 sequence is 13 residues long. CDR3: CSVVRSADTEAFF. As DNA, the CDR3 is TGCAGCGTTGTTCGCTCGGCGGACACTGAAGCTTTCTTT.

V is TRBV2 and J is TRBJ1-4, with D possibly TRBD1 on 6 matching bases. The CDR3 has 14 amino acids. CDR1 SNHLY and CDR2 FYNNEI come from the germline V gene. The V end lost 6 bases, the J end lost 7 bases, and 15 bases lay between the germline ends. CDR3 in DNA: TGTGCCAGCAGCCGGGAGGGGGGGCCTGAAAAACTGTTTTTT. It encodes CASSREGGPEKLFF.

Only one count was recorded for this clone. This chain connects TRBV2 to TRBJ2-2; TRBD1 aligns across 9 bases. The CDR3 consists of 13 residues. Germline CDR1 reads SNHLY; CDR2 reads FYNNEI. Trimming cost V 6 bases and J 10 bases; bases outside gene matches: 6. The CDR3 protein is CASRWDRVEELFF. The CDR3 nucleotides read TGTGCCAGCAGGTGGGACAGGGTGGAGGAGCTGTTTTTT.

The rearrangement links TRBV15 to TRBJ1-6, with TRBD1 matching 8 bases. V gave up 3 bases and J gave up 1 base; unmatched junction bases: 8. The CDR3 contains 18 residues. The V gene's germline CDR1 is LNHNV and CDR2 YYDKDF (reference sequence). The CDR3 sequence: CATSSETGGISYNSPLHF. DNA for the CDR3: TGTGCCACCAGCAGTGAAACAGGGGGTATATCCTATAATTCACCCCTCCACTTT.

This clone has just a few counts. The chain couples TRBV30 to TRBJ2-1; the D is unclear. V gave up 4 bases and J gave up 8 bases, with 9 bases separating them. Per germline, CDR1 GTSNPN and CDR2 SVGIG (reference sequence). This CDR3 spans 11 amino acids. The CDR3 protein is CAWTLRDEQFF. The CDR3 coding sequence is TGTGCCTGGACTCTACGGGATGAGCAGTTCTTC.

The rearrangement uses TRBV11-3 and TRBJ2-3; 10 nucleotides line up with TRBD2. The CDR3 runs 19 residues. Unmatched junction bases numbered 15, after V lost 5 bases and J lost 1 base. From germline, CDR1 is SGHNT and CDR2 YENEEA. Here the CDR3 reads CASSGSGGAPNYRTDTQYF. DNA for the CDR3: TGTGCCAGCAGCGGAAGCGGGGGGGCGCCTAATTATCGCACAGATACGCAGTATTTT.

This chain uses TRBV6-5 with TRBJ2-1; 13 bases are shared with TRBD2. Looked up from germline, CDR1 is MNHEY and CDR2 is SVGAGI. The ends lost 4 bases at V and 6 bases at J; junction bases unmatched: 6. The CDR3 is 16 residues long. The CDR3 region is CASSLRTSGGSNEQFF. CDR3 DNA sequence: TGTGCCAGCAGTTTGCGGACTAGCGGGGGATCCAATGAGCAGTTCTTC.

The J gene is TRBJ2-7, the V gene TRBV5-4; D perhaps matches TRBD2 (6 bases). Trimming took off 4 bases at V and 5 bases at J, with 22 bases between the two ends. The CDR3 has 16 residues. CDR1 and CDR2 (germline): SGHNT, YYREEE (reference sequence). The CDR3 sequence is CASSPEPGLSPDEQYF. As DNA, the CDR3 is TGTGCCAGCAGCCCTGAGCCGGGACTCTCCCCGGACGAGCAGTACTTC.

CDR3 in DNA: TGTGCCAGCAGCGACGGGTACAATGAGCAGTTCTTC. This codes for CASSDGYNEQFF. The chain has TRBV6-6 and TRBJ2-1, with no clear D. Trimming removed 6 bases at V and 4 bases at J, with 7 bases between. The CDR3 runs 12 residues. CDR1 is MNHNY and CDR2 is SVGAGI in the germline V gene (reference sequence).

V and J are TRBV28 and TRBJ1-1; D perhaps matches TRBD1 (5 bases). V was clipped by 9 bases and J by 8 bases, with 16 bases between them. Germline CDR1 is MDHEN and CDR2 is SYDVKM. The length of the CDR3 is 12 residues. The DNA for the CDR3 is TGTGCCAGTCTCACAGGTTTCAAGGAAGCTTTCTTT. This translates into CASLTGFKEAFF.

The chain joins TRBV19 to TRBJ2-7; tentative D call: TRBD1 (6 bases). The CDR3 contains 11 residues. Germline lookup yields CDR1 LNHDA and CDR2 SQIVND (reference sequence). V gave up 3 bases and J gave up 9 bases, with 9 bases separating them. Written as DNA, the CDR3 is TGTGCCAGTAGTATGGGGGCCCTGCAGTACTTC. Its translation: CASSMGALQYF.

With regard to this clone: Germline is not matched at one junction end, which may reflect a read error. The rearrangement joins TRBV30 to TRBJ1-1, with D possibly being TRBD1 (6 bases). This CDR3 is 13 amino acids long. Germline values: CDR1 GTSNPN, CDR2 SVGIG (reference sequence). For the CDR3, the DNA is TGTGCCCGGAGGATAGGGACAAACACTGAAGCTTTCTTT. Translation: CARRIGTNTEAFF.

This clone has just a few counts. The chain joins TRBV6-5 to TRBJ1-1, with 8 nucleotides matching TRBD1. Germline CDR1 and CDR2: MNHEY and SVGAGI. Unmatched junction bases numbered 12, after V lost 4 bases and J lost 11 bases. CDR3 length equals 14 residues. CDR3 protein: CASSLTGVGSRAFF. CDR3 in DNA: TGTGCCAGCAGTTTGACAGGGGTAGGTTCGAGGGCTTTCTTT.